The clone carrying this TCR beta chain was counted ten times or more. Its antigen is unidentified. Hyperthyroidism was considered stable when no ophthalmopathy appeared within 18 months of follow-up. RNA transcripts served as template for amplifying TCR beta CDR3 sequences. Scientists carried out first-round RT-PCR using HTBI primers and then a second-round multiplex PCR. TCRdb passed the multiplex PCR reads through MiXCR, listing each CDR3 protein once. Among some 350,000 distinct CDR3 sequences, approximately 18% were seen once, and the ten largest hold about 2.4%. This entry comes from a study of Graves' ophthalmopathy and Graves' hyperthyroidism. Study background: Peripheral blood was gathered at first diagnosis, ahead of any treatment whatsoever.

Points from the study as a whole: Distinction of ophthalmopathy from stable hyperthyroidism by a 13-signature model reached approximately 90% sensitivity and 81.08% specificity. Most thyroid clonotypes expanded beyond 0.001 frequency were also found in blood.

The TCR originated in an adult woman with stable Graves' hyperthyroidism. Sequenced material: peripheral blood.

The CDR3 is CASSRTGNTEAFF. The CDR3 nucleotides read TGTGCCAGCAGCCGTACGGGGAACACTGAAGCTTTCTTT. The chain couples TRBV6-1 to TRBJ1-1; D is ambiguous. Germline V gene lookup returns CDR1 MNHNS and CDR2 SASEGT. The CDR3 has 13 amino acids. V dropped 6 bases and J dropped 1 base, with 9 bases sitting between them.